This entry lists 6 T cell receptor beta chains sequenced from one sample in a study of T cells in women clearing cervical HPV infection. TCRdb's copy holds only in-frame clones and misses some; the assay was immunoSEQ multiplex PCR. Here the sample table reports about 40,000 clones. Sequencing was carried out using blood buffy coat. These receptors came from a woman between 18 and 75 years old with a cervical HPV16 infection that either progressed to CIN3+ or cleared (not recorded which).

A note on this clone: The read halts 3 residues ahead of the CDR3 end, with the missing end drawn from the germline J gene. This chain joins TRBV19 and TRBJ1-2; tentatively, D is TRBD1 (5 bases). Germline V gene data show CDR1 as LNHDA and CDR2 as SQIVND (reference sequence). The CDR3 has 13 amino acids. The sequenced part of the CDR3 DNA is TGTGCCAGCCCTAGACAGTTACCTCGGGGC. As protein: CASPRQLPRG. The whole CDR3 protein reads CASPRQLPRGYTF. The full variable domain, completed using reference TRBV19 and TRBJ1-2, is DGGITQSPKYLFRKEGQNVTLSCEQNLNHDAMYWYRQDPGQGLRLIYYSQIVNDFQKGDIAEGYSVSREKKESFPLTVTSAQKNPTAFYLCASPRQLPRGYTFGSGTRLTVV.

Worth noting for this clone: Read sequence stops 3 residues before the CDR3 end, and the germline J gene provides the missing end. The chain is built from TRBV19 and TRBJ1-5; perhaps TRBD1 as D (6 bases). This CDR3 comprises 14 residues. V shed 3 bases and J shed 4 bases, with 10 bases lying between them. Germline V lookup: CDR1 LNHDA, CDR2 SQIVND (reference sequence). The CDR3 loop is CASSIGQRNQPQHF. The sequenced part of the CDR3 DNA is TGTGCCAGTAGTATCGGACAGAGAAATCAGCCC.

A remark on this clone: The CDR3 end is not reached by the read, which stops 3 residues before it; the germline J gene fills it in. This chain uses TRBV9 with TRBJ2-1, with 9 bases matching TRBD1. This CDR3 contains 15 residues. Germline CDR1 SGDLS, CDR2 YYNGEE. The V segment lost 4 bases and the J segment 9 bases; nucleotides outside the gene matches: 11. The CDR3 loop reads CASSPPGTGIGEQFF. Partial CDR3 DNA: TGTGCCAGCAGCCCTCCCGGGACAGGGATCGGTGAG.

Concerning this clone itself: With the read ending 3 residues before the CDR3 end, the germline J gene is used to fill in that end. The chain couples TRBV15 to TRBJ1-2; weak D call: TRBD1 (5 bases). Trimming removed 3 bases from V and 3 bases from J, with 14 bases in between. The germline gives CDR1 LNHNV, CDR2 YYDKDF (reference sequence). CDR3 size: 15 residues. Here the CDR3 reads CATSRGQDGHYGYTF. Partial CDR3 DNA: TGTGCCACCAGCAGGGGGCAAGACGGACACTATGGC.

Comments on this clone: The CDR3 is cut off 3 residues early in the read; its end comes from the germline J gene. This rearrangement joins TRBV5-5 to TRBJ2-7; a possible D gene is TRBD2 (6 bases). The CDR3 length is 13 residues. Germline loops: CDR1 SGHKS, CDR2 YYEKEE (reference sequence). V was shortened by 4 bases and J by 5 bases, with 13 bases between the two germline ends. CDR3 DNA (partial): TGTGCCAGCAGCCGACTACTAGCCAACGAG. This encodes CASSRLLANE. The full CDR3 is CASSRLLANEQYF.

Details on this clone: The read comes to an end 3 residues before the CDR3 does, leaving the germline J gene to fill in the end. This chain links TRBV11-2 with TRBJ2-1, with 8 bases lining up with TRBD2. The CDR3 consists of 15 residues. Germline V gene sequence: CDR1 SGHAT, CDR2 FQNNGV. Trimming removed 5 bases from V and 7 bases from J; junction bases left unmatched: 10. CDR3 sequence reads: CASSTERGTSNEQFF. The DNA read from the CDR3 is TGTGCCAGCAGCACCGAGCGGGGGACCTCTAATGAG.